The following is a T cell receptor beta chain sequence with its context. The data are from a study of shared clonotypes between healthy human individuals. Clones were sequenced by immunoSEQ multiplex PCR, and TCRdb holds only the in-frame ones, with some missing. The table records around 940,000 clones, 60% to 85% of them present only once. V gave up 5 bases and J gave up 0 bases, with 7 bases separating them. Per the germline V gene, CDR1 is SNHLY and CDR2 is FYNNEI. The CDR3 loop spans 13 amino acids. Each donor was a Caucasian adult residing in Nashville, Tennessee. The TCR was taken from a man between 18 and 29 years old in good health. V is TRBV2 and J is TRBJ1-2; D is unclear. The sample consisted of memory CD4+ T cells sorted from blood. Indicated subset: CD45RA-negative fraction. The CDR3 is CASSRGANYGYTF. The CDR3, as DNA: TGTGCCAGCAGTCGGGGAGCTAACTATGGCTACACCTTC. Full variable domain (rest looked up from reference TRBV2 and TRBJ1-2): EPEVTQTPSHQVTQMGQEVILRCVPISNHLYFYWYRQILGQKVEFLVSFYNNEISEKSEIFDDQFSVERPDGSNFTLKIRSTKLEDSAMYFCASSRGANYGYTFGSGTRLTVV.